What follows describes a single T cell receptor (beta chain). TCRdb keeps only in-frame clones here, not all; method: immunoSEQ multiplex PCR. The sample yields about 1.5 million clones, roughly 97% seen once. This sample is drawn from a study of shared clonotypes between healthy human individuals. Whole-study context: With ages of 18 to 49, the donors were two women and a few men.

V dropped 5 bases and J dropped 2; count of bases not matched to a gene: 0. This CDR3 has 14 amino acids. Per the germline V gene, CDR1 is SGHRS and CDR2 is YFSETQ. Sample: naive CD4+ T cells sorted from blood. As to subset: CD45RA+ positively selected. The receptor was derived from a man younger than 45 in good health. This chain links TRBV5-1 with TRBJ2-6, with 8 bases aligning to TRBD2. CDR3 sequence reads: CASSSGAGANVLTF. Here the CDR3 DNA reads TGCGCCAGCAGTAGCGGGGCTGGGGCCAACGTCCTGACTTTC. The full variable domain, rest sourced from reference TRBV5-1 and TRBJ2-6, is KAGVTQTPRYLIKTRGQQVTLSCSPISGHRSVSWYQQTPGQGLQFLFEYFSETQRNKGNFPGRFSGRQFSNSRSEMNVSTLELGDSALYLCASSSGAGANVLTFGAGSRLTVL.